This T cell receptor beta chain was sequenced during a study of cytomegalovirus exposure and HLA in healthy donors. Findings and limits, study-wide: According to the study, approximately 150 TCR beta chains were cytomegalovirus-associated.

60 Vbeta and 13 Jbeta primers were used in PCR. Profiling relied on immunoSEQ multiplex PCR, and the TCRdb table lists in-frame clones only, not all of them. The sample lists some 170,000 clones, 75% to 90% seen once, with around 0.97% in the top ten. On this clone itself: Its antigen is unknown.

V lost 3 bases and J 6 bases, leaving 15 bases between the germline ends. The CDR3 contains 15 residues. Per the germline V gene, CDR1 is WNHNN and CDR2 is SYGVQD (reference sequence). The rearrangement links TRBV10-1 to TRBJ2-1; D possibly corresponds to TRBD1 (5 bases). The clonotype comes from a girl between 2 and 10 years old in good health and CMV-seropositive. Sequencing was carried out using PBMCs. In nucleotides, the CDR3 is TGCGCCAGCAGTGACCCAGGGCCGCTGGGCAATGAGCAGTTCTTC. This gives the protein CASSDPGPLGNEQFF.